This is a list of T cell receptor beta chains from one sample in a study of blood T cells in healthy people across ages. In TCRdb, the 5' RACE reads were re-called with MiXCR into one record per CDR3 protein. The profile covers 1 million or so distinct CDR3 sequences, with almost 25% appearing a single time and around 0.7% taken by the ten largest. A further study also used this sample, focusing on T cells of mothers and their children.

Sequencing was done on a sample of blood. Receptor source: a girl aged 2 to 9 in good health. The conserved cysteine and the conserved F or W are not part of the CDR3 here.

TRBJ2-5 | TRBV5-1 | TSLDRPKETQY
TRBJ2-2 | TRBV3-1 | ASLHGDTGELF
TRBJ1-2 | TRBV28 | ASSLNPSGGYT
TRBJ2-2 | TRBV6-5 | ASMASGSFTGELF
TRBJ2-5 | TRBV7-9 | ASSLGTVKETQY
. | TRBV29-1 | SSDGLAGGFEQF
TRBJ2-3 | TRBV11-2 | ASSFGGGSDTQY
TRBJ2-3 | TRBV29-1 | SVNGGQGPTDTQY
TRBJ2-7 | TRBV19 | ASSRTGELYEQY
TRBJ2-7 | TRBV4-2 | ASSQDLSLVIYEQY
TRBJ2-5 | TRBV12-3/TRBV12-4 | ASSDSRGGTQY
. | TRBV7-9 | ASVSLISGEQF
TRBJ1-2 | TRBV28 | ASRQEEGYT
TRBJ2-5 | TRBV10-3 | AISDRLGAGQLGKETQY
TRBJ2-7 | TRBV4-1 | ASSQVEGGMGEQY
TRBJ2-3 | TRBV10-1 | ASSYRLEGTDTQY
TRBJ2-7 | TRBV6-1 | ASLLTEQY
. | TRBV29-1 | SVEASTEGKNYEQY
TRBJ1-4 | TRBV12-3/TRBV12-4 | ASSLAATEGGEKLF
TRBJ1-1 | TRBV20-1 | SATYTEAF
TRBJ2-2 | TRBV7-9 | ASSFPPSGGLNTGELF
TRBJ2-3 | TRBV11-2 | ASRSGQADTQY
TRBJ2-5 | TRBV10-3 | AITLIGLQQWETQY
TRBJ2-5 | TRBV19 | ASSTQLQGTQY
TRBJ1-4 | TRBV20-1 | SATDTTNEKLF
TRBJ2-3 | TRBV29-1 | SVEDPKGTRDTDTQY
TRBJ2-2 | TRBV7-2 | ASSLGSGGVTGELF
TRBJ2-7 | TRBV19 | ASSDQGSSGEQY
TRBJ2-3 | TRBV7-9 | ASSPRLSERGVEDTQY
TRBJ1-1 | TRBV5-8 | ASSLWKRSDTEAF
TRBJ2-5 | TRBV27 | ASRKDRYQETQY
TRBJ2-1 | TRBV7-3 | ASSLIAGEKGNEQF
TRBJ2-1 | TRBV6-5 | ASSLVGRGNLYTYNEQF
TRBJ2-1 | TRBV20-1 | SAEREVSYNEQF
TRBJ2-5 | TRBV6-2/TRBV6-3 | ASSYSVGGRETQY
. | TRBV5-1 | ASGESYEQY
TRBJ1-5 | TRBV7-6 | ASSLVGGGSNQPQH
. | TRBV12-3/TRBV12-4 | ASSFGSWQGLENEQF
TRBJ1-4 | TRBV12-3/TRBV12-4 | ASSSLDSGANEKLF
TRBJ1-6 | TRBV24-1 | ATSDLQRVGNSPLH
TRBJ1-5 | TRBV12-3/TRBV12-4 | ASIDGVSPNQPQH
TRBJ2-4 | TRBV4-1 | ASSQGGQNIQY
TRBJ2-7 | TRBV12-3/TRBV12-4 | ASSLEEGHLY
TRBJ2-5 | TRBV28 | ASSLSSGGAGTQY
TRBJ1-4 | TRBV7-9 | ASTPRSPDATNEKLF
TRBJ2-1 | TRBV27 | ASSLGQGPYNEQF